This entry concerns a single T cell receptor beta chain. Its antigen is undetermined. Trimming pared 7 bases from V and 5 bases from J, leaving 23 bases between. The CDR3 extends over 17 amino acids. Looked up from germline, CDR1 is MDHEN and CDR2 is SYDVKM. Investigators prepared the TCR beta libraries by applying iRepertoire HTBI primers and Arm-PCR of CDR3 regions. MiXCR was run by TCRdb on the multiplex PCR reads, yielding one entry per CDR3 protein. The sample consists of around 510,000 distinct CDR3 sequences, roughly 20% of them appearing once. These data are taken from a study of regulatory T cells in long-lasting Graves disease. Overall study results and limits: Persistent Graves' patients showed less TCR diversity than newly diagnosed ones. TRBV28, TRBJ1-2 and TRBJ2-5 emerged as the favored segments in persistent disease. Only peripheral blood was studied, not thyroid tissue.

Time point denoted: persistent/refractory GD, antithyroid drugs over 5 years with positive TRAb. Extracted PBMC RNA gave rise to the TCR library. Sequencing was performed on peripheral blood mononuclear cells (PBMCs), taken when the disease was refractory, from a patient treated with antithyroid drugs. The chain has TRBV28 and TRBJ2-2, with D perhaps given as TRBD1 or TRBD2 (5 bases each). The sequence came from a female donor with Graves disease. DNA for the CDR3: TGTGCCAGCAACGTGGACAAGTCGAGGGCCTGGACCGGGGAGCTGTTTTTT. Translated: CASNVDKSRAWTGELFF.